One and the same sample provided the 13 T cell receptor beta chains below, sequenced in a study of CD8 T cells in Susac syndrome. The RNA, about 0.45 to 1 ug, was put through reverse transcription using random hexamers. TCRdb analysed the immunoSEQ multiplex PCR reads with MiXCR anew, one entry per CDR3 protein. Here the sample spans some 180,000 distinct CDR3 sequences, 80% to 95% being singletons. The sequencing input was CD4+ T cells from PBMCs. These receptors were taken from a human donor in good health.

V and J are TRBV7-9 and TRBJ2-7; 10 bases match TRBD2. The CDR3 is 16 amino acids. Germline CDR1 SEHNR, CDR2 FQNEAQ (reference sequence). V was pared by 5 bases and J by 3 bases, with 10 bases of the junction left unmatched. The CDR3 reads CASSVALAGADYEQYV. CDR3 DNA: TGTGCCAGCAGCGTCGCTCTAGCGGGGGCGGACTACGAGCAGTACGTC.

The rearrangement joins TRBV28 to TRBJ2-3, with no clear D. CDR1 is MDHEN and CDR2 is SYDVKM in the germline V gene. Between the trimmed V and J ends, which lost 6 bases and 3 bases, there was a span of 10 bases. The CDR3 length is 13 residues. The DNA of the CDR3 is TGTGCCAGCAGGGATAGTGGGACAGATACGCAGTATTTT. Protein: CASRDSGTDTQYF.

J is TRBJ1-1 and V is TRBV10-3, with 7 bases aligning to TRBD1. The length of the CDR3 is 15 residues. CDR1 and CDR2 from the germline V gene are ENHRY and SYGVKD. Trimming cost V 3 bases and J 5 bases; bases outside gene matches: 9. CDR3 bases: TGTGCCATCAGTGATAGAACAGGGGTGAGGACTGAAGCTTTCTTT. It specifies CAISDRTGVRTEAFF.

J is TRBJ1-1 and V is TRBV23-1; 9 bases are a match to TRBD1. TRBV23-1 is labeled an ORF, and its function is uncertain. After removal of 8 bases from V and 1 base from J, the junction contained 8 bases not matched to a gene. The CDR3 sequence is 15 residues long. The CDR3 reads CASEPDRGENTEAFF. The CDR3 nucleotides are TGCGCCAGCGAACCGGACAGGGGAGAGAACACTGAAGCTTTCTTT.

A single count supports this clonotype. This chain links TRBV5-1 with TRBJ2-3; no clear D gene. Germline CDR1 and CDR2: SGHRS and YFSETQ. V lost 5 bases and J lost 6, with 10 bases in between. The CDR3 spans 12 residues. The CDR3 here is CASSRLEDTQYF. The CDR3 DNA sequence: TGCGCCAGCAGTCGGCTGGAGGATACGCAGTATTTT.

This chain links TRBV15 with TRBJ2-4; a weak D match, TRBD1 (5 bases). Germline V gene lookup returns CDR1 LNHNV and CDR2 YYDKDF (reference sequence). The CDR3 length is 19 residues. V lost 0 bases and J 0 bases, leaving 18 bases between the germline ends. CDR3: CATSRDPIDSALAKNIQYF. The CDR3 DNA reads TGTGCCACCAGCAGAGATCCCATAGACAGTGCCCTAGCCAAAAACATTCAGTACTTC.

The DNA of the CDR3 is TGTGCCAGCAGCGTCGGGGGGGGAGTGAATGAGCAGTTCTTC. Translation gives CASSVGGGVNEQFF. This chain uses TRBV5-6 with TRBJ2-1; TRBD2 aligns across 8 bases. Germline values: CDR1 SGHDT, CDR2 YYEEEE. This CDR3 has 14 residues. V shed 4 bases, J shed 7 bases, and the junction held 7 bases outside the gene matches.

The V and J genes are TRBV5-1 and TRBJ1-1; D is ambiguous. Germline V gene lookup returns CDR1 SGHRS and CDR2 YFSETQ. Deletions cut 2 bases from V and 0 bases from J, with 11 bases between. The length of the CDR3 is 15 residues. The CDR3: CASSFRVGMNTEAFF. The CDR3 region has the DNA TGCGCCAGCAGCTTTAGGGTGGGAATGAACACTGAAGCTTTCTTT.

The rearrangement links TRBV24-1 to TRBJ2-5, with a possible D match to TRBD1 (6 bases). Trimming removed 10 bases from V and 3 bases from J, with 11 bases in between. The CDR3 runs to 12 residues. Per germline, CDR1 KGHDR and CDR2 SFDVKD. The DNA of the CDR3 is TGTGCCACTTCGGACAGTAAAGAGACCCAGTACTTC. Translation: CATSDSKETQYF.

V and J are TRBV5-1 and TRBJ1-6; D gene ambiguous. The CDR3 is made up of 15 amino acids. Deletions cut 4 bases from V and 6 bases from J, with 14 bases between. The germline gives CDR1 SGHRS, CDR2 YFSETQ. CDR3 loop: CASSAVLRINSPLHF. As DNA, the CDR3 is TGCGCCAGCAGCGCAGTACTCAGGATTAATTCACCCCTCCACTTT.

The gene calls are TRBV6-4 and TRBJ1-1; 9 bases align to TRBD1. Germline V lookup: CDR1 MRHNA, CDR2 SNTAGT. The CDR3 is made up of 14 amino acids. After removal of 5 bases from V and 6 bases from J, the junction contained 7 bases not matched to a gene. CDR3 coding DNA: TGTGCCAGCAGTCCCGACAGGGGGATTGCTGAAGCTTTCTTT. Protein product: CASSPDRGIAEAFF.

The V and J genes are TRBV23-1 and TRBJ1-2; 7 nucleotides line up with TRBD1. TRBV23-1 has ORF status, its function being uncertain. The CDR3 is 16 amino acids. J was trimmed by 3 bases and V by 4 bases; bases with no gene match: 11. CDR3 nucleotides: TGCGCCAGCAGTCCTAACTCGAGGGGGCGCGACTATGGCTACACCTTC. This translates into CASSPNSRGRDYGYTF.

This sequence joins TRBV7-2 and TRBJ1-5, with D uncertain. The CDR3 covers 13 residues. Trimming took 5 bases from V and 6 from J, leaving 11 bases between them. The germline CDR1 and CDR2 sequences are SGHTA and FQGNSA. The CDR3 protein is CASSVRDAQPQHF. CDR3 DNA sequence: TGTGCCAGCAGCGTACGTGACGCTCAGCCCCAGCATTTT.